The clone carrying this TCR beta chain has only a few counts. The sample belongs to a study of T cells after yellow fever vaccination. The junction had 11 bases not matched to a gene; V was cut back by 6 bases and J by 3 bases. CDR3 length equals 16 residues. Germline CDR1 and CDR2: SGHRS and YFSETQ. TCRdb fed the 5' RACE reads into MiXCR, producing one record per CDR3 protein. Among about 30,000 distinct CDR3 sequences listed, 6% to 8% were seen once. The source of this sequence is a young man who received the YFV17D yellow fever vaccine. The rearrangement uses TRBV5-1 and TRBJ2-1; TRBD2 aligns across 8 bases. The sequencing here drew on PBMCs, either bulk or a sorted T-cell subset (CD4+, CD8+, memory, or dextramer-sorted; not recorded which), taken on the day of the yellow fever booster vaccination. The CDR3 is CASKNAGGGSYNEQFF. The CDR3 bases are TGCGCCAGCAAAAACGCGGGGGGCGGGAGCTACAATGAGCAGTTCTTC.